A selection of T cell receptor beta chains follows, all from one sample in a study of resident and recirculating memory T cells in vitiligo. The table came from immunoSEQ multiplex PCR; TCRdb's copy has only in-frame clones and leaves some out. The table records fewer than 80,000 clones, approximately 93% of them present only once. The sequencing input was blood. The receptors shown here come from a male donor with vitiligo. CDR3s include the opening cysteine and the closing phenylalanine or tryptophan. The D gene is left open where the match is weak. Clone size, where shown, is once, few, many, or a class for clones that have expanded.

V	D	J	size	length	DNA	CDR3
TRBV9	-	TRBJ2-7	-	14	TGTGCCAGCAGCTTGAACAGGAACTCCTACGAGCAGTACTTC	CASSLNRNSYEQYF
TRBV7-6	-	TRBJ2-3	once	14	TGTGCCAGCAGCTTAGGTTCGAGTGCAGATACGCAGTATTTT	CASSLGSSADTQYF
TRBV18	-	TRBJ2-7	-	15	TGTGCCAGCTCCCAAACGACAGGGACTCATTACGAGCAGTACTTC	CASSQTTGTHYEQYF
TRBV18	-	TRBJ2-5	-	14	TGTGCCAGCTCCCCCGAGGACCTCACAGGGACCCAGTACTTC	CASSPEDLTGTQYF
TRBV4-3	TRBD2	TRBJ2-2	-	17	TGCGCCAGCAGCGTAAGGTCCAGCGGGAGGAACACCGGGGAGCTGTTTTTT	CASSVRSSGRNTGELFF
TRBV25-1	-	TRBJ2-2	-	17	TGTGCCAGCAGTGCCCTGGAGGGGTCTCGGGGGACCGGGGAGCTGTTTTTT	CASSALEGSRGTGELFF
TRBV6-6	-	TRBJ2-7	once	13	TGTGCCAGCGGCGGCCGGGACATCTACGAGCAGTACTTC	CASGGRDIYEQYF
TRBV27	TRBD2	TRBJ2-2	once	17	TGTGCCAGCAGTAGGGGACTAGCGGGGGGGAACACCGGGGAGCTGTTTTTT	CASSRGLAGGNTGELFF
TRBV14	-	TRBJ2-7	-	11	TGTGCCAGCAGCCATAGCTACGAGCAGTACTTC	CASSHSYEQYF
TRBV9	-	TRBJ2-1	-	16	TGTGCCAGCAGCGTACAGGGGCGAGGAGTAGGGGCTGAGCAGTTCTTC	CASSVQGRGVGAEQFF
TRBV19	TRBD1	TRBJ1-6	-	13	TGTGCCAGTAGTACAGGACAGGGGGTTCCCCTCCACTTT	CASSTGQGVPLHF
TRBV9	-	TRBJ1-6	-	14	TGTGCCAGCAGCGTAGCGGGGGGAGATTCACCCCTCCACTTT	CASSVAGGDSPLHF